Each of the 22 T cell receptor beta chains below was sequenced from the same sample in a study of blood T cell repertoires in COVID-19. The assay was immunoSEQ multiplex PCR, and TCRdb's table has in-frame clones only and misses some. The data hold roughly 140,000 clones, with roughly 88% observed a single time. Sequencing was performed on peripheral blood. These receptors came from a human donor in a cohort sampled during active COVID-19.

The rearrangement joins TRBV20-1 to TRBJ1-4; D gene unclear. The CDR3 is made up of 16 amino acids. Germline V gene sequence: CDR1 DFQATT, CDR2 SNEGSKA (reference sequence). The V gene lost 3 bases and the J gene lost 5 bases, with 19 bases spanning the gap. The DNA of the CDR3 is TGCAGTGCTAGTCCTTCTGGCCCCGTGGAGAATGAAAAACTGTTTTTT. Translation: CSASPSGPVENEKLFF.

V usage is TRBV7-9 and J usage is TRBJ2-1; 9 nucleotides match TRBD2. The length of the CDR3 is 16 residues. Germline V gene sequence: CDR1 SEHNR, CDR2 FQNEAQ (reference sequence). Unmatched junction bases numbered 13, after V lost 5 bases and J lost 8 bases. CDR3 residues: CASSPLPSGVRYEQFF. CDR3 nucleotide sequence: TGTGCCAGCAGCCCATTACCTAGCGGGGTACGGTATGAGCAGTTCTTC.

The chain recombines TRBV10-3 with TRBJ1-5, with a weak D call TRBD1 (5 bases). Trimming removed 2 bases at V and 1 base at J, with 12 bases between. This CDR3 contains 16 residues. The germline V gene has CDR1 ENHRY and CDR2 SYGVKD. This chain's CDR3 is CAISEHRLGSNQPQHF. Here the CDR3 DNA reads TGTGCCATCAGTGAGCACAGGCTCGGGAGCAATCAGCCCCAGCATTTT.

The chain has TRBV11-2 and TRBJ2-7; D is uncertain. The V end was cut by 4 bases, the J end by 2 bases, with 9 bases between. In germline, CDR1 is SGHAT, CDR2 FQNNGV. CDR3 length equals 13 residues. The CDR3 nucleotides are TGTGCCAGCAGCTCCCAAAAAACCTACGAGCAGTACTTC. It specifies CASSSQKTYEQYF.

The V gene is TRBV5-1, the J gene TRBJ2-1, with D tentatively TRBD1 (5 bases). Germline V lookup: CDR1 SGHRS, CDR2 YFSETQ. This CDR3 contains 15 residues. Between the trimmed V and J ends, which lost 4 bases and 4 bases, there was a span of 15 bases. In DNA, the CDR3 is TGCGCCAGCAGCCCCGGACACCAGACGTACAATGAGCAGTTCTTC. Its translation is CASSPGHQTYNEQFF.

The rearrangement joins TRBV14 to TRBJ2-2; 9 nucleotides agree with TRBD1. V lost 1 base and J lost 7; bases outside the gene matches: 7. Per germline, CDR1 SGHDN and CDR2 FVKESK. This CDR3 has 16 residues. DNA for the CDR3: TGTGCCAGCAGCCAAGTCAGGACAGGGGTAGGCGGGGAGCTGTTTTTT. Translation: CASSQVRTGVGGELFF.

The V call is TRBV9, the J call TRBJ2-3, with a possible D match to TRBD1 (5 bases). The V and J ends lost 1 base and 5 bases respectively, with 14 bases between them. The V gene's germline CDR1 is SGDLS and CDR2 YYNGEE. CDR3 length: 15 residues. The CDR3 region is CASSVSDSPRDTQYF. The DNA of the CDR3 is TGTGCCAGCAGCGTATCTGACAGTCCACGAGATACGCAGTATTTT. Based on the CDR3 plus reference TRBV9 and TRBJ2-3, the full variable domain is DSGVTQTPKHLITATGQRVTLRCSPRSGDLSVYWYQQSLDQGLQFLIQYYNGEERAKGNILERFSAQQFPDLHSELNLSSLELGDSALYFCASSVSDSPRDTQYFGPGTRLTVL.

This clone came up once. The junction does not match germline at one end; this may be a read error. CDR3 DNA sequence: TGTGCCAGCAGCCTAGCGGGGGGGCCTATAGATGAGCAGTTCTTC. Its translation: CASSLAGGPIDEQFF. The gene calls are TRBV7-7 and TRBJ2-1, with 12 nucleotides matching TRBD2. This CDR3 has 15 residues. Germline V gene sequence: CDR1 SSHAT, CDR2 FNYEAQ (reference sequence).

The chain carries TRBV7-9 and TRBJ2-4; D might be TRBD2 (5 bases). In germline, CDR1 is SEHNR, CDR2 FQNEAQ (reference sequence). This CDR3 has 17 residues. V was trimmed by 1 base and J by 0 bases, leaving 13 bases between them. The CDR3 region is CASSLGSSGLAKNIQYF. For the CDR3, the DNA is TGTGCCAGCAGCTTAGGATCCAGCGGCCTAGCCAAAAACATTCAGTACTTC.

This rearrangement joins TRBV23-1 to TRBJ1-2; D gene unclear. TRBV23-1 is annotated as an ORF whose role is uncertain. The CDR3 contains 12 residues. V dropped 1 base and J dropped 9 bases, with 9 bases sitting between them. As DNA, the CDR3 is TGCGCCAGCAGTCAATGCCGGGGTAGCTACACCTTC. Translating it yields CASSQCRGSYTF.

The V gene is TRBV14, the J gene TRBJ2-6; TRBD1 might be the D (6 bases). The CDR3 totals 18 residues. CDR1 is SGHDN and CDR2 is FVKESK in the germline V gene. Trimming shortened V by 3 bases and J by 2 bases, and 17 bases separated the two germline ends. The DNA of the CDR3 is TGTGCCAGCAGCCAGATTACAGGGTTCCCACCTGGGGCCAACGTCCTGACTTTC. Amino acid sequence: CASSQITGFPPGANVLTF. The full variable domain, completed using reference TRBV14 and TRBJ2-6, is EAGVTQFPSHSVIEKGQTVTLRCDPISGHDNLYWYRRVMGKEIKFLLHFVKESKQDESGMPNNRFLAERTGGTYSTLKVQPAELEDSGVYFCASSQITGFPPGANVLTFGAGSRLTVL.

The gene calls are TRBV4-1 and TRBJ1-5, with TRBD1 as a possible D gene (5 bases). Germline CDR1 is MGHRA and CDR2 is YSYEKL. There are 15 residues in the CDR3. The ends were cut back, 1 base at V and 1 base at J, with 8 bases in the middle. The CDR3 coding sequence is TGCGCCAGCAGCCAAGTAAAGGGGAGCAATCAGCCCCAGCATTTT. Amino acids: CASSQVKGSNQPQHF.

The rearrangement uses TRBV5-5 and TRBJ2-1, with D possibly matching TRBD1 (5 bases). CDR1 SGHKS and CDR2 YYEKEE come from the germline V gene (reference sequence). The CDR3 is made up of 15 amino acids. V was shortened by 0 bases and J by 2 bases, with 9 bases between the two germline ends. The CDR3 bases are TGTGCCAGCAGCTTGGGGGCAGGGACCTACAATGAGCAGTTCTTC. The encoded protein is CASSLGAGTYNEQFF.

CDR3 in amino acids: CASSQEIRDEQYF. The CDR3 nucleotides are TGCGCCAGCAGCCAAGAGATCAGGGACGAGCAGTACTTC. The V gene is TRBV4-3, the J gene TRBJ2-7, with D possibly being TRBD1 (5 bases). Trimming removed 0 bases at V and 5 bases at J, with 8 bases between. This CDR3 is built from 13 residues. Germline lookup yields CDR1 LGHNA and CDR2 YSLEER.

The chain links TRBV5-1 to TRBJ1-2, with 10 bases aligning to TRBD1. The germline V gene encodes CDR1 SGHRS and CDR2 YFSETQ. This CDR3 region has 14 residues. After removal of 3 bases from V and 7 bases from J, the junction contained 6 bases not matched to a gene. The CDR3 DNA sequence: TGCGCCAGCAGCTCCGGGACAGGGGCCGCTGGCTACACCTTC. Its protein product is CASSSGTGAAGYTF.

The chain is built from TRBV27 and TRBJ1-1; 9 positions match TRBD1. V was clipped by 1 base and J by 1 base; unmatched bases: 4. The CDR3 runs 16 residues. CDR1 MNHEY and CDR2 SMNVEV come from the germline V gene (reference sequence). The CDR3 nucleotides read TGTGCCAGCAGTTTATTGCCGGGACAGGGGAACACTGAAGCTTTCTTT. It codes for CASSLLPGQGNTEAFF.

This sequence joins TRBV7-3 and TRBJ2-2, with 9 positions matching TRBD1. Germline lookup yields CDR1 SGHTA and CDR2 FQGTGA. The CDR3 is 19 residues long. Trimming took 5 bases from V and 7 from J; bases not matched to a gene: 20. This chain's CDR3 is CASSPGGPGTGQRGGELFF. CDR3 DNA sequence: TGTGCCAGCAGCCCGGGGGGTCCCGGGACAGGGCAAAGGGGCGGGGAGCTGTTTTTT.

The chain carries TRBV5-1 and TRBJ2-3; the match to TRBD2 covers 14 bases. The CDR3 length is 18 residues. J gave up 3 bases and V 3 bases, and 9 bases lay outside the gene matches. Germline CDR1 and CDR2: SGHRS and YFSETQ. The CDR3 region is CASSSRLAGGHGTDTQYF. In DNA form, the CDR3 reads TGCGCCAGCAGCTCCAGACTAGCGGGGGGGCATGGGACAGATACGCAGTATTTT.

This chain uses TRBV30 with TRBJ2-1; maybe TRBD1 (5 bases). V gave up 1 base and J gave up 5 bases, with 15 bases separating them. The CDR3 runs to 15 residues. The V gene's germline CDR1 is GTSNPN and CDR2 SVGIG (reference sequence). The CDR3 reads CAWSETGHLDNEQFF. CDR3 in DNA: TGTGCCTGGAGTGAAACAGGCCACCTCGACAATGAGCAGTTCTTC.

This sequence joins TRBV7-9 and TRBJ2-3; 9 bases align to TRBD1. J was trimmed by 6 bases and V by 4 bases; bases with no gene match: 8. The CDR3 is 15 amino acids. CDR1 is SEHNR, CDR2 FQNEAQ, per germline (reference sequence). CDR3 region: CASSSRGTGRDTQYF. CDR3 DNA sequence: TGTGCCAGCAGCTCAAGAGGGACAGGGAGGGATACGCAGTATTTT.

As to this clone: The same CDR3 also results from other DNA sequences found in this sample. CDR3 amino acids: CASSPGTGGYEQYF. In nucleotides, the CDR3 is TGTGCCAGCTCACCGGGGACAGGGGGCTACGAGCAGTACTTC. The genes are TRBV18 and TRBJ2-7; TRBD1 matches at 11 bases. Germline CDR1 KGHSH, CDR2 LQKENI. This CDR3 is 14 amino acids long. V gave up 3 bases and J gave up 3 bases; unmatched junction bases: 1.

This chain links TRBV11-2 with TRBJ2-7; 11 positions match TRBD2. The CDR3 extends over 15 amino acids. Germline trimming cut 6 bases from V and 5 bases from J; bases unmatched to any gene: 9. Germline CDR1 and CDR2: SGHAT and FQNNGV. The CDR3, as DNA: TGTGCCAGCAGGTCCCATCTAGCGGGGGGCGACGAGCAGTACTTC. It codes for CASRSHLAGGDEQYF.